This T cell receptor beta chain was sequenced during a study of vaccination and CD4 T cells after COVID-19. Study-wide background: The convalescents comprised six males and four females, two of them Hispanic. Each control was exposed to a CEFX pool, an HIV-1 Nef pool, or no peptide at all.

Sequencing of DNA taken from cultured CD4+ T cells relied on the Oncomine TCR Beta short-read assay. Scientists extracted genomic DNA from CD4+ T cells grown in culture. Using its own MiXCR run on the PCR reads, TCRdb lists one record per CDR3 protein. The sample holds roughly 18,000 distinct CDR3 sequences; 78% are singletons and the top ten take 15% to 20%. As for this clonotype: What it binds is not known.

Specified treatment: roughly 10-day PBMC culture with coronavirus spike peptide pools or control peptides (ViraFEST assay). General observations from the study: Sampling was limited to relatively few convalescent patients, with no early post-infection timepoints studied.

This clonotype originated in a human donor who received a COVID-19 vaccine. Sequenced here: CD4+ T cells from blood, cultured in vitro, sampled after SARS-CoV-2 vaccination.

Here the CDR3 reads CASSSLRGGVTEAFF. The CDR3 DNA is TGTGCCAGCAGCTCCCTTAGGGGGGGCGTCACTGAAGCTTTCTTT. The chain joins TRBV7-9 to TRBJ1-1; D possibly corresponds to TRBD1 (6 bases). Germline V gene lookup returns CDR1 SEHNR and CDR2 FQNEAQ (reference sequence). Between the trimmed V and J ends, which lost 4 bases and 4 bases, there was a span of 16 bases. This CDR3 has 15 residues.